This paragraph covers one T cell receptor (beta chain) sequence. Its antigen remains unidentified. Primers: 60 Vbeta forward and 13 Jbeta reverse. Clones were read by immunoSEQ multiplex PCR, and TCRdb kept only the in-frame ones, dropping some. The profile shows about 130,000 clones, about two thirds of them singletons. This record belongs to a study of cytomegalovirus exposure and HLA in healthy donors. Points from the study as a whole: Across donors, most TCRs were seen rarely, yet some public ones were widespread.

Nominal health characterized the donors when sampled, though unrecorded immune exposures were likely. Losses at the gene ends were 4 bases for V and 2 bases for J; bases not matched to a gene: 20. The CDR3 runs 21 residues. Germline V CDR1 and CDR2: LGHNA, YSLEER. Sequenced: PBMCs. This chain connects TRBV4-3 to TRBJ2-3, with TRBD2 matching over 11 bases. The receptor comes from a man aged 25 to 45 in good health and CMV-seronegative. CDR3 coding DNA: TGCGCCAGCAGCCTCTCCCCCCCCCTAGCGGGGGGCCATGATTACACAGATACGCAGTATTTT. It encodes CASSLSPPLAGGHDYTDTQYF.